The rows below give T cell receptor beta chains drawn from one sample of a study of shared clonotypes between healthy human individuals. The repertoire was sequenced with immunoSEQ multiplex PCR; TCRdb's copy has only in-frame clones and lacks some. The sample lists roughly 2.2 million clones, around 90% seen once, with around 0.35% in the top ten. Sequencing input: naive CD4+ T cells from PBMCs. The receptor set was obtained from a man aged 18 to 29 in good health. Some clones in this sample may be carry-over from other donors' samples. The CDR3 runs from the conserved cysteine through the conserved F or W. A D gene is named only where the DNA matches it firmly. Only part of the rows carry a size: once, few, many, or a class if the clone is expanded.

size,V,D,J,DNA,CDR3
NA,TRBV6-1,NA,TRBJ2-2,TGTGCCAGCACCACAGGCCCCGGGGAGCTGTTTTTT,CASTTGPGELFF
NA,TRBV10-3,TRBD1,TRBJ1-2,TGTGCCATCAGGAGGACAGGGGGAGACTATGGCTACACCTTC,CAIRRTGGDYGYTF
once,TRBV7-8,TRBD2,TRBJ2-3,TGTGCCAGCAGCCCCCGGATGGGAGGGGCAGAGGTAGATACGCAGTATTTT,CASSPRMGGAEVDTQYF
NA,TRBV5-1,TRBD2,TRBJ2-1,TGCGCCAGCAGCCGGACTAGCGGAAGCAATGAGCAGTTCTTC,CASSRTSGSNEQFF
NA,TRBV6-6,TRBD2,TRBJ2-5,TGTGCCAGCAGTAAAGCGGGAGCCACCCAAGAGACCCAGTACTTC,CASSKAGATQETQYF
NA,TRBV5-1,NA,TRBJ2-3,TGCGCCAGCAGACCGCGTCCCTTGGCCACCGCGGGCACAGATACGCAGTATTTT,CASRPRPLATAGTDTQYF
NA,TRBV25-1,NA,TRBJ1-4,TGTGCCAGCAGTGAAGGGATAAGACAGAATAATGAAAAACTGTTTTTT,CASSEGIRQNNEKLFF
few,TRBV10-3,NA,TRBJ1-2,TGTGCCATCAGTGAGTCGTCGGGGGCCGGAGGCTACACCTTC,CAISESSGAGGYTF
NA,TRBV5-8,NA,TRBJ1-1,TGTGCCAGCAGCTTGGGGCAGGGGAGGACTGAAGCTTTCTTT,CASSLGQGRTEAFF
NA,TRBV7-2,NA,TRBJ2-1,TGTGCCAGCAGCCGAACGCTACTAGCCTCCTACAATGAGCAGTTCTTC,CASSRTLLASYNEQFF
NA,TRBV5-5,TRBD2,TRBJ2-5,TGTGCCAGCAGCGCACCTCTACTAGCGGGAAGGGAGACCCAGTACTTC,CASSAPLLAGRETQYF
NA,TRBV19,TRBD2,TRBJ2-1,TGTGCCAGTAGGAAGCTAGCGGGGTCCAATGAGCAGTTCTTC,CASRKLAGSNEQFF
NA,TRBV7-3,TRBD1,TRBJ2-6,TGTGCCAGCAGCCCTCGCGGAGGGACAGGACTCTCTGGGGCCAACGTCCTGACTTTC,CASSPRGGTGLSGANVLTF
NA,TRBV4-3,TRBD1,TRBJ2-5,TGCGCCAGCAGCCAAGAGGGCGGACAGGGAGAGACCCAGTACTTC,CASSQEGGQGETQYF
few,TRBV5-1,NA,TRBJ1-3,TGCGCCAGCAGCTTAAGCTCTGGAAACACCATATATTTT,CASSLSSGNTIYF